Reported below is one TCR beta chain. Its antigen is not identified. The source of the sample is a study of OX40 agonist ivuxolimab in advanced cancers. Study context: Across the patients, intravenous ivuxolimab was delivered every 2 weeks at 0.01 to 10 mg/kg. The dose-escalation cohort was approximately 85% male, with a mean age of about 60 years, ranging about 20 to 85.

Assay used: immunoSEQ multiplex PCR; TCRdb lists only in-frame clones, some missing. The sample lists some 72,000 clones, roughly nine tenths occurring once. Study observations and caveats: Both CD4+ and CD8+ T cell populations in blood had undergone clonal expansion by week 6 at 0.1 to 3.0 mg/kg. Partial responders receiving 0.1-3.0 mg/kg showed among the lowest clonal expansion.

The CDR3 loop spans 14 amino acids. The germline V gene encodes CDR1 MNHEY and CDR2 SVGAGI. The trim removed 5 bases at V and 6 bases at J, leaving 7 bases unmatched. Sequences were derived from CD4+ or CD8+ T cells sorted from blood, sampled in a trial of the OX40 agonist ivuxolimab. The chain employs TRBV6-5 and TRBJ1-2, with 9 bases that match TRBD1. The TCR originated in an adult with an advanced solid tumor such as melanoma, head and neck, liver or kidney cancer. The CDR3 is CASSLGTGRDGYTF. CDR3 nucleotide sequence: TGTGCCAGCAGTCTCGGGACAGGGAGAGATGGCTACACCTTC.